This entry is about one T cell receptor beta chain. Time point in this sample: blood 2 weeks post-SBRT. Documented treatment: 15 Gy SBRT to primary tumor, nephrectomy 4 weeks later. The sample originates from a study of radiation and T cells in renal cell carcinoma. Measured with immunoSEQ multiplex PCR; TCRdb has only the in-frame clones, and not every one. Counted here are about 120,000 clones, approximately 85% occurring once; the ten biggest clones make up 5.8%. This CDR3 region has 11 residues. Germline lookup yields CDR1 DFQATT and CDR2 SNEGSKA (reference sequence). Trimming stripped 0 bases from V and 3 bases from J, with 3 bases between.

This chain uses TRBV20-1 with TRBJ2-7; D not resolved. The sequences come from blood, collected from a patient whose treatment included radiotherapy and nephrectomy. This receptor was obtained from a man aged 50-59 years with renal cell carcinoma. The chain's CDR3 is CSARDFYEQYF. CDR3 coding DNA: TGCAGTGCTAGAGATTTCTACGAGCAGTACTTC.